The 32 T cell receptor beta chains below were found in one sample sequenced in a study of cytomegalovirus exposure and HLA in healthy donors. Both 60 Vbeta primers and 13 Jbeta primers went into the PCR. Libraries were prepared by immunoSEQ multiplex PCR; TCRdb keeps only in-frame clonotypes and omits some of them. Recorded for this sample: around 70,000 clones. The sequenced sample consisted of PBMCs. These receptors were obtained from a woman between 35 and 50 years old in good health and CMV-seropositive.

The V gene is TRBV27, the J gene TRBJ1-2; no firm D call. Trimming removed 4 bases from V and 8 bases from J, with 17 bases in between. This CDR3 is 14 amino acids long. Germline loops: CDR1 MNHEY, CDR2 SMNVEV (reference sequence). The CDR3 protein is CASSWASSGRGYTF. DNA of the CDR3: TGTGCCAGCAGTTGGGCCTCCTCCGGCCGGGGCTACACCTTC.

This chain uses TRBV9 with TRBJ2-3, with D tentatively TRBD1 (6 bases). CDR1 and CDR2 from the germline V gene are SGDLS and YYNGEE. Trimming stripped 3 bases from V and 4 bases from J, with 15 bases between. This CDR3 region has 15 residues. The CDR3 DNA sequence: TGTGCCAGCAGCGGACGTACAGGGCTCTCAGATACGCAGTATTTT. Amino acid sequence: CASSGRTGLSDTQYF.

Turning to this clone: The same CDR3 can be traced to other DNA sequences in this sample. This chain connects TRBV6-5 to TRBJ1-2; 12 nucleotides line up with TRBD1. V was pared by 2 bases and J by 5 bases, with 3 bases of the junction left unmatched. This CDR3 is 15 amino acids long. Germline loops: CDR1 MNHEY, CDR2 SVGAGI. In nucleotides, the CDR3 is TGTGCCAGCAGTTACAGGGGACAGGGGGCGTATGGCTACACCTTC. As protein: CASSYRGQGAYGYTF.

The gene calls are TRBV28 and TRBJ2-2; D remains unclear. Trimming took off 4 bases at V and 1 base at J, with 4 bases between the two ends. Germline lookup yields CDR1 MDHEN and CDR2 SYDVKM. The CDR3 loop spans 13 amino acids. The CDR3 region is CASSSGNTGELFF. CDR3 bases: TGTGCCAGCAGTTCGGGGAACACCGGGGAGCTGTTTTTT. The entire variable domain, with the rest obtained from reference TRBV28 and TRBJ2-2, is as follows: DVKVTQSSRYLVKRTGEKVFLECVQDMDHENMFWYRQDPGLGLRLIYFSYDVKMKEKGDIPEGYSVSREKKERFSLILESASTNQTSMYLCASSSGNTGELFFGEGSRLTVL.

The chain joins TRBV7-2 to TRBJ2-7, with TRBD2 matching over 8 bases. The V segment lost 3 bases and the J segment 6 bases; nucleotides outside the gene matches: 13. CDR1 SGHTA and CDR2 FQGNSA come from the germline V gene. The CDR3 runs 16 residues. DNA of the CDR3: TGTGCCAGCAGCTTTAGCGGGGTAAGGGCTACTGGCGAGCAGTACTTC. Translated: CASSFSGVRATGEQYF.

The rearrangement links TRBV27 to TRBJ1-2, with D maybe TRBD1 (5 bases). This CDR3 is 14 amino acids long. Trimming took off 6 bases at V and 8 bases at J, with 19 bases between the two ends. The germline CDR1 and CDR2 sequences are MNHEY and SMNVEV (reference sequence). The CDR3 region is CASSLGGSSWGYTF. The CDR3 region has the DNA TGTGCCAGCAGCCTGGGGGGGAGCTCTTGGGGCTACACCTTC.

This chain uses TRBV6-4 with TRBJ1-5, with 7 bases aligning to TRBD1. Germline lookup yields CDR1 MRHNA and CDR2 SNTAGT. V was clipped by 5 bases and J by 11 bases; unmatched bases: 12. The CDR3 contains 14 residues. The CDR3 loop is CASSTTGASSAQHF. The CDR3, as DNA: TGTGCCAGCAGTACTACAGGGGCCTCCTCGGCCCAGCATTTT.

The chain recombines TRBV27 with TRBJ1-1; D gene uncertain. Germline V gene data show CDR1 as MNHEY and CDR2 as SMNVEV (reference sequence). The CDR3 length is 13 residues. Trimming cost V 3 bases and J 4 bases, with 9 bases left between them. CDR3 sequence reads: CASSFLGSTEAFF. CDR3 bases: TGTGCCAGCAGTTTCCTGGGCTCCACTGAAGCTTTCTTT.

As for this clone: A junction boundary mismatches the germline segment, possibly from a read error. Other DNA sequences from this sample encode an identical CDR3 as well. The chain is built from TRBV7-8 and TRBJ2-7; D is possibly TRBD2 (6 bases). Germline V CDR1 and CDR2: SGHVS, FQNEAQ. The CDR3 covers 13 residues. The CDR3 DNA follows: TGCGCCAGCAGCTTAAGGGGACTCTACGAGCAGTACTTC. Protein sequence: CASSLRGLYEQYF.

V and J are TRBV2 and TRBJ2-3; D may be TRBD1 (6 bases). CDR1 is SNHLY and CDR2 is FYNNEI in the germline V gene. Trimming took off 5 bases at V and 6 bases at J, with 15 bases between the two ends. CDR3 length: 14 residues. The DNA of the CDR3 is TGTGCCAGCAGTTCCCAGGGGTCCGGGGATACGCAGTATTTT. As protein: CASSSQGSGDTQYF.

The CDR3 here is CASSIAQAASSGNTIYF. For the CDR3, the DNA is TGTGCCAGTAGTATAGCGCAGGCCGCGAGCTCTGGAAACACCATATATTTT. The genes are TRBV19 and TRBJ1-3; D is unclear. Germline loops: CDR1 LNHDA, CDR2 SQIVND (reference sequence). The CDR3 is 17 residues long. Trimming took off 1 base at V and 0 bases at J, with 13 bases between the two ends.

The chain is built from TRBV30 and TRBJ2-3; a weak D match, TRBD2 (6 bases). The V gene lost 7 bases and the J gene lost 2 bases, with 16 bases spanning the gap. Germline CDR1 and CDR2: GTSNPN and SVGIG (reference sequence). This CDR3 has 14 amino acids. The CDR3 spells CAYAISGNTDTQYF. DNA for the CDR3: TGTGCCTATGCAATTAGCGGAAACACAGATACGCAGTATTTT.

The genes are TRBV7-2 and TRBJ2-5; D might be TRBD2 (6 bases). This CDR3 has 15 amino acids. Germline loops: CDR1 SGHTA, CDR2 FQGNSA. V was clipped by 1 base and J by 2 bases, with 11 bases between them. CDR3 amino acids: CASSLGRLGQETQYF. The CDR3 DNA follows: TGTGCCAGCAGCTTAGGGAGACTAGGTCAAGAGACCCAGTACTTC.

This rearrangement joins TRBV2 to TRBJ1-6; no definite D call. V was trimmed by 2 bases and J by 9 bases, leaving 17 bases between them. The CDR3 runs to 16 residues. CDR1 is SNHLY, CDR2 FYNNEI, per germline. The CDR3 here is CASSEQRDYLGSPLHF. The CDR3 DNA sequence: TGTGCCAGCAGTGAACAGCGCGACTATCTGGGTTCACCCCTCCACTTT.

The CDR3 loop is CASSLEGGVNTEAFF. The CDR3 coding sequence is TGTGCCAGCAGCTTGGAAGGCGGAGTGAACACTGAAGCTTTCTTT. The rearrangement uses TRBV5-6 and TRBJ1-1, with D uncertain. The length of the CDR3 is 15 residues. V gave up 0 bases and J gave up 0 bases, with 9 bases separating them. The germline gives CDR1 SGHDT, CDR2 YYEEEE. The whole variable domain, filled in from reference TRBV5-6 and TRBJ1-1, reads DAGVTQSPTHLIKTRGQQVTLRCSPKSGHDTVSWYQQALGQGPQFIFQYYEEEERQRGNFPDRFSGHQFPNYSSELNVNALLLGDSALYLCASSLEGGVNTEAFFGQGTRLTVV.

This chain uses TRBV7-6 with TRBJ1-2, with 8 bases matching TRBD1. Germline CDR1 is SGHVS and CDR2 is FNYEAQ. The CDR3 has 15 residues. V lost 4 bases to trimming and J lost 6 bases; unmatched junction nucleotides: 10. The CDR3 reads CASSSVKDRVHGYTF. In nucleotides, the CDR3 is TGTGCCAGCAGCTCCGTAAAGGACAGGGTTCATGGCTACACCTTC.

The chain carries TRBV10-3 and TRBJ1-5; TRBD1 matches 10 bases. J was trimmed by 0 bases and V by 11 bases; bases with no gene match: 4. This CDR3 has 14 residues. From germline, CDR1 is ENHRY and CDR2 SYGVKD. CDR3 loop: CAVGTGDSNQPQHF. CDR3 in DNA: TGTGCCGTCGGGACAGGGGATAGCAATCAGCCCCAGCATTTT.

The V call is TRBV4-1, the J call TRBJ2-5; D perhaps matches TRBD1 (6 bases). The CDR3 sequence is 15 residues long. The V end was cut by 2 bases, the J end by 5 bases, with 15 bases between. Germline loops: CDR1 MGHRA, CDR2 YSYEKL. CDR3 DNA: TGCGCCAGCAGCCAATGGGGGCTCCAAGCGGAGACCCAGTACTTC. It codes for CASSQWGLQAETQYF.

The J gene is TRBJ2-7, the V gene TRBV6-5; D not certain. The CDR3 has 14 residues. V was trimmed by 0 bases and J by 7 bases, leaving 13 bases between them. Germline CDR1 MNHEY, CDR2 SVGAGI. The CDR3 DNA reads as TGTGCCAGCAGTTACTCCCATTTCTATGGTGAGCAGTACTTC. Protein product: CASSYSHFYGEQYF.

In DNA form, the CDR3 reads TGTGCCAGCAGTATCAGCGGGAGCTCCTACAATGAGCAGTTCTTC. This encodes CASSISGSSYNEQFF. J is TRBJ2-1 and V is TRBV25-1; 8 bases align to TRBD2. The germline V gene has CDR1 MGHDK and CDR2 SYGVNS. The CDR3 is 15 residues long. V lost 5 bases, J lost 0 bases, and 3 bases stayed unmatched.

V gene TRBV10-3 combines with J gene TRBJ2-7; 9 nucleotides line up with TRBD1. Germline V CDR1 and CDR2: ENHRY, SYGVKD. V dropped 5 bases and J dropped 1; count of bases not matched to a gene: 6. The CDR3 contains 15 residues. CDR3 residues: CAISQTGGTSYEQYF. The CDR3 region has the DNA TGTGCCATCAGTCAGACAGGGGGGACATCCTACGAGCAGTACTTC.

This sequence joins TRBV27 and TRBJ2-7, with TRBD2 as a possible D gene (6 bases). Per germline, CDR1 MNHEY and CDR2 SMNVEV (reference sequence). V lost 6 bases, J lost 5 bases, and 26 bases lay in between. The CDR3 sequence is 17 residues long. In nucleotides, the CDR3 is TGTGCCAGCAGCTTCGAGAGTCCGGGGACTCCCGCCGACGAGCAGTACTTC. Its translation: CASSFESPGTPADEQYF.

The J gene is TRBJ1-1, the V gene TRBV25-1, with 7 nucleotides matching TRBD1. Germline loops: CDR1 MGHDK, CDR2 SYGVNS. The length of the CDR3 is 15 residues. The ends lost 4 bases at V and 1 base at J; junction bases unmatched: 6. The CDR3 coding sequence is TGTGCCAGCAGTGGTTACAGGGGCTCGAACACTGAAGCTTTCTTT. This codes for CASSGYRGSNTEAFF. Complete variable domain (other parts from reference TRBV25-1 and TRBJ1-1): EADIYQTPRYLVIGTGKKITLECSQTMGHDKMYWYQQDPGMELHLIHYSYGVNSTEKGDLSSESTVSRIRTEHFPLTLESARPSHTSQYLCASSGYRGSNTEAFFGQGTRLTVV.

The chain employs TRBV7-9 and TRBJ2-5; 9 bases are a match to TRBD1. Per the germline V gene, CDR1 is SEHNR and CDR2 is FQNEAQ (reference sequence). V was clipped by 5 bases and J by 5 bases; unmatched bases: 9. The CDR3 spans 15 residues. CDR3 in DNA: TGTGCCAGCAGCCTCGGTGGAGGGACAGGGGAGACCCAGTACTTC. Residues: CASSLGGGTGETQYF.

The chain uses TRBV28 and TRBJ1-5; TRBD1 agrees at 7 bases. Germline V lookup: CDR1 MDHEN, CDR2 SYDVKM. CDR3 size: 14 residues. The V gene end was trimmed by 6 bases and the J gene end by 4 bases; junction bases not matched to a gene: 6. CDR3 bases: TGTGCCAGCAGCCTACAGGGGAATAATCAGCCCCAGCATTTT. Translation gives CASSLQGNNQPQHF.

The chain employs TRBV12-5 and TRBJ2-3; D possibly corresponds to TRBD2 (6 bases). Germline CDR1 and CDR2: LGHNT and FRNRAP. The CDR3 runs to 14 residues. V was clipped by 6 bases and J by 9 bases, with 19 bases between them. As DNA, the CDR3 is TGTGCTAGTGGCCTTGGGGGGTCTCATGGCACGCAGTATTTT. It encodes CASGLGGSHGTQYF.

The chain combines TRBV4-1 with TRBJ1-3, with D maybe TRBD1 (5 bases). Per germline, CDR1 MGHRA and CDR2 YSYEKL. Between the trimmed V and J ends, which lost 0 bases and 0 bases, there was a span of 18 bases. The CDR3 has 19 amino acids. The CDR3 DNA reads TGCGCCAGCAGCCAAGAGCCACCGGGGGAGTTAAGCTCTGGAAACACCATATATTTT. Translating gives CASSQEPPGELSSGNTIYF.

This chain uses TRBV2 with TRBJ1-1, with D unclear. Germline V gene sequence: CDR1 SNHLY, CDR2 FYNNEI. This CDR3 contains 15 residues. V lost 3 bases and J lost 2, with 13 bases in between. The chain's CDR3 is CASSEIRGDNTEAFF. In DNA, the CDR3 is TGTGCCAGCAGTGAGATACGGGGTGATAACACTGAAGCTTTCTTT.

The CDR3 reads CASHPPGQGYNGYTF. The CDR3 bases are TGTGCCAGCCACCCGCCGGGACAGGGGTATAATGGCTACACCTTC. The rearrangement links TRBV19 to TRBJ1-2, with TRBD1 matching over 10 bases. After removal of 9 bases from V and 6 bases from J, the junction contained 13 bases not matched to a gene. This CDR3 spans 15 amino acids. Per the germline V gene, CDR1 is LNHDA and CDR2 is SQIVND (reference sequence).

The gene calls are TRBV5-1 and TRBJ2-7; 8 bases agree with TRBD1. Germline V gene lookup returns CDR1 SGHRS and CDR2 YFSETQ. There are 15 residues in the CDR3. V dropped 2 bases and J dropped 4; count of bases not matched to a gene: 8. CDR3 sequence reads: CASSLGQGVAYEQYF. CDR3 nucleotides: TGCGCCAGCAGCTTAGGACAGGGAGTAGCATACGAGCAGTACTTC.

The CDR3 nucleotides read TGTGCCTGGAGTAATAGCGCTGGGGGGGAGACCCAGTACTTC. Translated, it gives CAWSNSAGGETQYF. The rearrangement links TRBV30 to TRBJ2-5; D possibly corresponds to TRBD2 (6 bases). Per the germline V gene, CDR1 is GTSNPN and CDR2 is SVGIG (reference sequence). V lost 2 bases, J lost 5 bases, and 15 bases lay in between. The CDR3 has 14 amino acids.

The rearrangement joins TRBV5-6 to TRBJ2-5; D possibly corresponds to TRBD2 (5 bases). Per the germline V gene, CDR1 is SGHDT and CDR2 is YYEEEE. Trimming removed 1 base at V and 4 bases at J, with 11 bases between. This CDR3 comprises 14 residues. The CDR3 DNA is TGTGCCAGCAGCTTGCCAGCGGCCTTAGAGACCCAGTACTTC. It specifies CASSLPAALETQYF.